This T cell receptor (beta chain) came from a study of shared clonotypes between healthy human individuals. Study-wide findings and caveats: Clonotypes that were shared across four donors made up roughly 5% of naive CD4 clonotypes.

Germline loops: CDR1 SGHTA, CDR2 FQGTGA. With V trimmed by 5 bases and J by 6 bases, 3 bases remained unmatched. CDR3 length equals 15 residues. Concerning this clone: Its antigen remains unknown.

Some clones are missing from TCRdb's copy, which holds only in-frame ones; the method was immunoSEQ multiplex PCR. The sample shows about 1.5 million clones, 95% to 99% of them seen only once. The sequenced sample was naive CD4+ T cells sorted from blood. This sample's subset: CD45RA+ positively selected. The TCR was taken from a man aged 25 to 45 in good health. J is TRBJ2-1 and V is TRBV7-3; 14 bases align to TRBD2. DNA of the CDR3: TGTGCCAGCAGCCCCGGACTAGCGGGAGGCAATGAGCAGTTCTTC. Its protein product is CASSPGLAGGNEQFF.